The 5 T cell receptor beta chains listed next were all sequenced from one sample in a study of T cell responses to AZD1222 COVID-19 vaccine. Here immunoSEQ multiplex PCR was the method, and the copy in TCRdb shows in-frame clones only, minus some. The table includes 150,000 or so clones, over 80% detected once. Sample: peripheral blood, taken 28 days after the second dose of the MenACWY control vaccine. The source is an adult who received the MenACWY meningococcal vaccine as a control.

This chain joins TRBV5-6 and TRBJ1-5; D unclear. The V gene lost 2 bases and the J gene lost 4 bases, with 13 bases spanning the gap. This CDR3 spans 15 amino acids. The germline gives CDR1 SGHDT, CDR2 YYEEEE. CDR3 in amino acids: CASSFGSSQNQPQHF. Here the CDR3 DNA reads TGTGCCAGCAGCTTTGGGTCGTCGCAGAATCAGCCCCAGCATTTT.

This rearrangement joins TRBV28 to TRBJ1-2; D not resolved. CDR1 is MDHEN and CDR2 is SYDVKM in the germline V gene. Trimming took off 2 bases at V and 8 bases at J, with 12 bases between the two ends. The CDR3 is made up of 13 amino acids. CDR3 loop: CASSLGSGRGYTF. DNA for the CDR3: TGTGCCAGCAGTTTAGGGAGTGGGAGGGGCTACACCTTC.

The rearrangement joins TRBV18 to TRBJ1-1; tentative D call: TRBD1 (6 bases). The CDR3 contains 12 residues. Germline assignment: CDR1 KGHSH and CDR2 LQKENI. V shed 3 bases and J shed 8 bases, with 10 bases lying between them. CDR3 DNA sequence: TGTGCCAGCTCACCTAGGGGGGTAGAAGCTTTCTTT. Translating it yields CASSPRGVEAFF.

V usage is TRBV30 and J usage is TRBJ2-2, with D uncertain. Between the trimmed V and J ends, which lost 5 bases and 0 bases, there was a span of 13 bases. This CDR3 region has 15 residues. In germline, CDR1 is GTSNPN, CDR2 SVGIG (reference sequence). The CDR3 DNA follows: TGTGCCTGGCAAAGCCTCCTCACGAACACCGGGGAGCTGTTTTTT. As protein: CAWQSLLTNTGELFF.

The chain employs TRBV9 and TRBJ2-7; 8 bases map to TRBD2. The J segment lost 4 bases and the V segment lost 4 bases, leaving 10 bases of the junction unmatched. Germline-derived CDR1 and CDR2 are SGDLS and YYNGEE. CDR3 size: 15 residues. The CDR3 sequence: CASSSEASGRYEQYF. For the CDR3, the DNA is TGTGCCAGCAGCTCAGAAGCTAGCGGGCGATACGAGCAGTACTTC. The full variable domain, completed using reference TRBV9 and TRBJ2-7, is DSGVTQTPKHLITATGQRVTLRCSPRSGDLSVYWYQQSLDQGLQFLIQYYNGEERAKGNILERFSAQQFPDLHSELNLSSLELGDSALYFCASSSEASGRYEQYFGPGTRLTVT.